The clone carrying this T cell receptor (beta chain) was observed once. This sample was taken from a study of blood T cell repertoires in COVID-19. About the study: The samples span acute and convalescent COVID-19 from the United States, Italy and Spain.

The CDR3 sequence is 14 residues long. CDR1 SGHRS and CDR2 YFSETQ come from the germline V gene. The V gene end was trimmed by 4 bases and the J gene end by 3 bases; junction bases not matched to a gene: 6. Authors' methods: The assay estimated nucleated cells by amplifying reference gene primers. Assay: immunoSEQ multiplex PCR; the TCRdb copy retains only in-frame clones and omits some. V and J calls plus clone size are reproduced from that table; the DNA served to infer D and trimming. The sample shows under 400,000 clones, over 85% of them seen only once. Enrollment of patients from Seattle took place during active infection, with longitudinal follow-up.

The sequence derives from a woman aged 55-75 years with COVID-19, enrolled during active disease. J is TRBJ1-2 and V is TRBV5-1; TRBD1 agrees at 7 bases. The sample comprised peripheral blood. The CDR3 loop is CASSAKGGDYGYTF. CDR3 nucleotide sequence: TGCGCCAGCAGCGCTAAAGGGGGCGACTATGGCTACACCTTC.